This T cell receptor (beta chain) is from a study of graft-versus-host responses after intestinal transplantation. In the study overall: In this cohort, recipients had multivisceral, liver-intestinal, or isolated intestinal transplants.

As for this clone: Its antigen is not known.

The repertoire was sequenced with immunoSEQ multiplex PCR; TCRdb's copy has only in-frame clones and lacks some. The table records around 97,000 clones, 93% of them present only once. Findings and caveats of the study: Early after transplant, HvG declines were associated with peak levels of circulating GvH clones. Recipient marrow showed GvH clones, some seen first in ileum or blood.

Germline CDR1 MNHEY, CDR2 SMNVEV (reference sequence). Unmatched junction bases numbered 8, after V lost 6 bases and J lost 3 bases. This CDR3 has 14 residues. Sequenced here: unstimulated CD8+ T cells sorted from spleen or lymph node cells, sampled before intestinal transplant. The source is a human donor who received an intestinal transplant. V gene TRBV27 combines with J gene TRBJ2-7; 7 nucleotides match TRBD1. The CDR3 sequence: CASRITGTDYEQYF. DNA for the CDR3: TGTGCCAGCAGGATTACCGGGACAGACTACGAGCAGTACTTC.